This TCR beta chain originates from a study of post-analysis software for immune sequencing data. The study, taken as a whole, reports: Higher frequency in patients than in controls was seen for 5 or 6 TRBV segments, with TRBV5-6, TRBV5-1 and TRBV20-1 among them. Significantly lower normalized Chao1 diversity was seen in multiple sclerosis patients than in controls.

The V end lost 6 bases, the J end lost 10 bases, and 14 bases lay between the germline ends. This CDR3 has 12 residues. CDR1 and CDR2 from the germline V gene are KGHSH and LQKENI. Unique molecular identifiers were built into the TCR beta cDNA libraries. T cells numbering roughly 0.85 to 11 million gave rise to 500,000 to 600,000 cDNA molecules. MiXCR, applied by TCRdb to the PCR reads, yields one record per CDR3 protein. Counted here are roughly 800,000 distinct CDR3 sequences, roughly 30% occurring once; the ten biggest clones make up around 0.55%. This clonotype was counted between two and nine times. What it recognizes is unknown.

Sequenced material: blood. The chain recombines TRBV18 with TRBJ2-3; D is possibly TRBD1 or TRBD2 (5 bases each). The TCR sequence derives from a girl aged 5 to 17 with multiple sclerosis. CDR3: CASSRVEEAQYF. The CDR3 DNA sequence: TGTGCCAGCTCCAGGGTCGAGGAGGCGCAGTATTTT.